The clone carrying this T cell receptor (beta chain) was seen a few times. This CDR3 has 15 residues. Germline lookup yields CDR1 GTSNPN and CDR2 SVGIG (reference sequence). Trimming removed 2 bases from V and 0 bases from J, with 13 bases in between. Time point specified: newly diagnosed, previously untreated cHL patient sample. Negative selection with magnets was how CD8+ T cells were isolated from the thawed PBMCs. The authors compared against newly diagnosed, untreated classical Hodgkin lymphoma PBMCs. These data are taken from a study of PD-1 blockade in classical Hodgkin lymphoma. Method: immunoSEQ multiplex PCR; TCRdb's copy keeps in-frame clones and lacks some. The table includes fewer than 4,000 clones, over 70% detected once.

The J gene is TRBJ1-1, the V gene TRBV30, with a tentative D call TRBD1 (6 bases). Sequencing was done on a sample of CD8+ T cells from blood. This TCR derives from a human donor with classical Hodgkin lymphoma. The CDR3 region is CAWSPGDWMNTEAFF. CDR3 in DNA: TGTGCCTGGAGTCCAGGGGACTGGATGAACACTGAAGCTTTCTTT.